Below are 16 T cell receptor beta chains sequenced from a single sample in a study of cytomegalovirus exposure and HLA in healthy donors. The study ran its PCR with 60 Vbeta and 13 Jbeta primers. Assay used: immunoSEQ multiplex PCR; TCRdb lists only in-frame clones, some missing. The table records about 150,000 clones, 60% to 85% of them present only once. Input material: PBMCs. The source of these receptors is a man aged 25-45 years in good health and CMV-seronegative.

V and J are TRBV7-2 and TRBJ2-5; a weak D match, TRBD2 (5 bases). V was clipped by 2 bases and J by 7 bases, with 11 bases between them. The germline CDR1 and CDR2 sequences are SGHTA and FQGNSA. The CDR3 consists of 13 residues. CDR3 protein: CASSLLAPGTQYF. Here the CDR3 DNA reads TGTGCCAGCAGCTTACTAGCACCCGGGACCCAGTACTTC. Full variable domain (outside the CDR3, taken from reference TRBV7-2 and TRBJ2-5): GAGVSQSPSNKVTEKGKDVELRCDPISGHTALYWYRQSLGQGLEFLIYFQGNSAPDKSGLPSDRFSAERTGGSVSTLTIQRTQQEDSAVYLCASSLLAPGTQYFGPGTRLLVL.

The rearrangement links TRBV7-3 to TRBJ1-5; 8 nucleotides match TRBD1. This CDR3 is built from 15 residues. Germline values: CDR1 SGHTA, CDR2 FQGTGA. Trimming at V came to 5 bases and at J to 2 bases, leaving 5 bases not matched to a gene. The CDR3 nucleotides are TGTGCCAGCAGCAGACAGGACAGGGGCAATCAGCCCCAGCATTTT. Its translation is CASSRQDRGNQPQHF. Full variable domain (missing parts from reference TRBV7-3 and TRBJ1-5): GAGVSQTPSNKVTEKGKYVELRCDPISGHTALYWYRQSLGQGPEFLIYFQGTGAADDSGLPNDRFFAVRPEGSVSTLKIQRTERGDSAVYLCASSRQDRGNQPQHFGDGTRLSIL.

A remark on this clone: The sample has other DNA sequences that encode this CDR3 too. The chain employs TRBV30 and TRBJ1-1, with D possibly TRBD1 on 5 matching bases. This CDR3 has 13 residues. Germline-derived CDR1 and CDR2 are GTSNPN and SVGIG (reference sequence). The germline V and J ends were trimmed by 0 bases and 2 bases, with 7 bases remaining between them. CDR3 DNA: TGTGCCTGGAGTGTCCAGGGAAACACTGAAGCTTTCTTT. Translation: CAWSVQGNTEAFF.

The chain uses TRBV10-3 and TRBJ1-3; D gene unclear. Deletions cut 7 bases from V and 4 bases from J, with 8 bases between. The CDR3 consists of 12 residues. Germline V gene sequence: CDR1 ENHRY, CDR2 SYGVKD. DNA for the CDR3: TGTGCCATCATAACACAGGGAAACACCATATATTTT. Translation gives CAIITQGNTIYF.

This clone was recorded once. The chain employs TRBV18 and TRBJ1-1; D may be TRBD1 (5 bases). The germline gives CDR1 KGHSH, CDR2 LQKENI. The CDR3 length is 13 residues. Trimming stripped 2 bases from V and 6 bases from J, with 10 bases between. The CDR3 nucleotides are TGTGCCAGCTCACCAAGCAGGGAGGCTGAAGCTTTCTTT. Translation gives CASSPSREAEAFF.

The chain recombines TRBV5-1 with TRBJ2-7, with 8 bases fitting TRBD2. The CDR3 covers 13 residues. Trimming at V came to 7 bases and at J to 5 bases, leaving 8 bases not matched to a gene. Germline-derived CDR1 and CDR2 are SGHRS and YFSETQ. The DNA for the CDR3 is TGCGCCAGCGCGGCAGCGGGAGTTGACGAGCAGTACTTC. The encoded protein is CASAAAGVDEQYF.

The chain joins TRBV29-1 to TRBJ2-5; no firm D call. CDR3 length: 12 amino acids. V was cut by 2 bases and J by 2 bases, with 6 bases left in between. In germline, CDR1 is SQVTM, CDR2 ANQGSEA. The CDR3 loop reads CSVEWRQETQYF. The DNA for the CDR3 is TGCAGCGTTGAATGGCGGCAAGAGACCCAGTACTTC.

The chain links TRBV5-1 to TRBJ2-7, with TRBD2 as a possible D gene (6 bases). Germline CDR1 is SGHRS and CDR2 is YFSETQ. Trimming shortened V by 0 bases and J by 7 bases, and 17 bases separated the two germline ends. The CDR3 contains 15 residues. CDR3 in amino acids: CASSLVGGYAGEQYF. CDR3 coding DNA: TGCGCCAGCAGCTTGGTCGGCGGGTACGCGGGAGAGCAGTACTTC.

V gene TRBV28 combines with J gene TRBJ1-6; the match to TRBD1 covers 8 bases. CDR3 size: 15 residues. Germline values: CDR1 MDHEN, CDR2 SYDVKM. Unmatched junction bases numbered 8, after V lost 5 bases and J lost 8 bases. CDR3 amino acids: CASSGQGSGDSPLHF. In DNA form, the CDR3 reads TGTGCCAGCAGTGGACAGGGCTCAGGGGATTCACCCCTCCACTTT.

This sequence joins TRBV6-1 and TRBJ2-6; D is perhaps TRBD1 (5 bases). The CDR3 is 18 amino acids. V lost 4 bases and J 1 base, leaving 17 bases between the germline ends. The germline V gene encodes CDR1 MNHNS and CDR2 SASEGT. The CDR3 loop reads CASSVQGSEVSGANVLTF. Here the CDR3 DNA reads TGTGCCAGCAGTGTGCAGGGTTCTGAAGTTTCTGGGGCCAACGTCCTGACTTTC.

V and J are TRBV6-4 and TRBJ1-1; D unresolved. CDR1 is MRHNA and CDR2 is SNTAGT in the germline V gene. V lost 4 bases to trimming and J lost 1 base, with 10 bases between them. The CDR3 sequence is 14 residues long. The CDR3 here is CASSAEGTNTEAFF. The CDR3 DNA is TGTGCCAGCAGTGCGGAGGGCACGAACACTGAAGCTTTCTTT.

This clone was counted a single time. The chain carries TRBV5-1 and TRBJ2-1, with TRBD2 as a possible D gene (5 bases). The CDR3 totals 15 residues. Trimming shortened V by 0 bases and J by 5 bases, and 12 bases separated the two germline ends. CDR1 SGHRS and CDR2 YFSETQ come from the germline V gene. The CDR3 reads CASSLASGNNNEQFF. As DNA, the CDR3 is TGCGCCAGCAGCTTGGCCAGCGGAAACAACAATGAGCAGTTCTTC.

In regard to this clone: The same CDR3 can be traced to other DNA sequences in this sample. The chain combines TRBV5-1 with TRBJ1-2; 8 nucleotides agree with TRBD1. Trimming at V came to 4 bases and at J to 4 bases, leaving 6 bases not matched to a gene. Per the germline V gene, CDR1 is SGHRS and CDR2 is YFSETQ. This CDR3 is built from 14 residues. The CDR3 here is CASSLTGDGYGYTF. The CDR3 DNA follows: TGCGCCAGCAGCCTGACAGGGGATGGCTATGGCTACACCTTC.

The chain is built from TRBV28 and TRBJ2-3, with D uncertain. The CDR3 is 12 residues long. Germline CDR1 MDHEN, CDR2 SYDVKM. The germline V and J ends were trimmed by 7 bases and 2 bases, with 7 bases remaining between them. The CDR3 spells CASKPLTDTQYF. In nucleotides, the CDR3 is TGTGCCAGCAAGCCACTCACAGATACGCAGTATTTT.

This clone was detected a few times. J is TRBJ2-7 and V is TRBV30; D gene uncertain. Germline V gene data show CDR1 as GTSNPN and CDR2 as SVGIG (reference sequence). V was clipped by 5 bases and J by 3 bases, with 11 bases between them. This CDR3 has 12 amino acids. CDR3 DNA sequence: TGTGCCTGGGGGCAGGCTCTCTACGAGCAGTACTTC. Encoded protein: CAWGQALYEQYF.

The V and J genes are TRBV6-1 and TRBJ1-3, with 7 positions matching TRBD1. The CDR3 sequence is 15 residues long. Germline loops: CDR1 MNHNS, CDR2 SASEGT. V lost 2 bases, J lost 4 bases, and 5 bases stayed unmatched. The CDR3 region has the DNA TGTGCCAGCAGTGAATGGGGGACAGCAGGAAACACCATATATTTT. Translated: CASSEWGTAGNTIYF.